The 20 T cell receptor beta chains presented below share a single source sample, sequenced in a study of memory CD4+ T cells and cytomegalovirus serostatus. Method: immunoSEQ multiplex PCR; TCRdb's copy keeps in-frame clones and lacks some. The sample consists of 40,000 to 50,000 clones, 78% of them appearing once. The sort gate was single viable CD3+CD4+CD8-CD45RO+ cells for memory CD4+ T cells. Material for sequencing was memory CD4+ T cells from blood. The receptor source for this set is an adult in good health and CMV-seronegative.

CDR3 amino acids: CASSVGGQRLDYGYTF. In DNA form, the CDR3 reads TGCGCCAGCAGCGTGGGCGGACAGCGCTTAGACTATGGCTACACCTTC. The V gene is TRBV5-1, the J gene TRBJ1-2; the D gene is possibly TRBD1 (6 bases). The germline V and J ends were trimmed by 4 bases and 3 bases, with 19 bases remaining between them. The CDR3 covers 16 residues. Germline assignment: CDR1 SGHRS and CDR2 YFSETQ.

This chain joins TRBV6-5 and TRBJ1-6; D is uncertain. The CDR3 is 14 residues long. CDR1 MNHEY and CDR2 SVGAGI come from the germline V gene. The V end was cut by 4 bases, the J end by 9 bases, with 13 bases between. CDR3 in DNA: TGTGCCAGCAGTTCCCTGGGGTCCTCTTCACCCCTCCACTTT. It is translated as CASSSLGSSSPLHF.

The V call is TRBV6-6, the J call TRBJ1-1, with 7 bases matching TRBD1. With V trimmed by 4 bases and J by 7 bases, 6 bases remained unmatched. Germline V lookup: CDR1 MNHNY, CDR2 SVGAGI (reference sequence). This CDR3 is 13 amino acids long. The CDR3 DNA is TGTGCCAGCAGTTTCGACACAGGGGTTGAAGCTTTCTTT. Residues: CASSFDTGVEAFF.

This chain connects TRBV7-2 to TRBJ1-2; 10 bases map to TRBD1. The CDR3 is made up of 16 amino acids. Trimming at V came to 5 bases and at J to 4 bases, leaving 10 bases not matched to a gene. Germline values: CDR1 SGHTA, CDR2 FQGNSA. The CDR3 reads CASSRDRGQWGYGYTF. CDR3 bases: TGTGCCAGCAGCCGGGACAGGGGCCAATGGGGCTATGGCTACACCTTC.

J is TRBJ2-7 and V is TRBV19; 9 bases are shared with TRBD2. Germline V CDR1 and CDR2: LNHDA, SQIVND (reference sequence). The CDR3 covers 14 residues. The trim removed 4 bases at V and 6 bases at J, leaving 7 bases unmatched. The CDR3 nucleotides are TGTGCCAGTAGTACCCTGGGACTAGCAAGCGAGCAGTACTTC. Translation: CASSTLGLASEQYF.

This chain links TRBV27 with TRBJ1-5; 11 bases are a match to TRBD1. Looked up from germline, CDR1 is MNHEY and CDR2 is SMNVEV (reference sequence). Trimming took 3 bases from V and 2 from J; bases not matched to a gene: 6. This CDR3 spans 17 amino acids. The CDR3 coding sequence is TGTGCCAGCAGTTTCTTCTCGGGACAGGGGGGCAATCAGCCCCAGCATTTT. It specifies CASSFFSGQGGNQPQHF.

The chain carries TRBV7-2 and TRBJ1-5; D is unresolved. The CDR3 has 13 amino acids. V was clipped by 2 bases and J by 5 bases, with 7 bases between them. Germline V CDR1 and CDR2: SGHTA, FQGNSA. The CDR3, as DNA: TGTGCCAGCAGCTTAAAGGTTGATCAGCCCCAGCATTTT. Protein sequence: CASSLKVDQPQHF.

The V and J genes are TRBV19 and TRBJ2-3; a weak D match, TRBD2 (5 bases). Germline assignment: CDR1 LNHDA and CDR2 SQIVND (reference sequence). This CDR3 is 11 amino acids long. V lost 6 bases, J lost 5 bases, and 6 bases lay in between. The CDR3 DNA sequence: TGTGCCAGTAGGGCGGGAGATACGCAGTATTTT. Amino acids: CASRAGDTQYF. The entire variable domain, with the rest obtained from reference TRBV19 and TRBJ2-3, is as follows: DGGITQSPKYLFRKEGQNVTLSCEQNLNHDAMYWYRQDPGQGLRLIYYSQIVNDFQKGDIAEGYSVSREKKESFPLTVTSAQKNPTAFYLCASRAGDTQYFGPGTRLTVL.

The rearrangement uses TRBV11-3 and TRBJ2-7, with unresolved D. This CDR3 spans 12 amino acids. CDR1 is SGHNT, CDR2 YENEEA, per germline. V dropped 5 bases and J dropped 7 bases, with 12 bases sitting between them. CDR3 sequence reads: CASSPDGREQYF. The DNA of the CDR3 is TGTGCCAGCAGCCCAGATGGCCGGGAGCAGTACTTC.

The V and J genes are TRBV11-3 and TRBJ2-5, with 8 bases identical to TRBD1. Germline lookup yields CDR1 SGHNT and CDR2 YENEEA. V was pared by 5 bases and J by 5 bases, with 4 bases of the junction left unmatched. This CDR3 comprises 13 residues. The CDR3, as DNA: TGTGCCAGCAGCGCGACAGGGGCCGAGACCCAGTACTTC. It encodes CASSATGAETQYF.

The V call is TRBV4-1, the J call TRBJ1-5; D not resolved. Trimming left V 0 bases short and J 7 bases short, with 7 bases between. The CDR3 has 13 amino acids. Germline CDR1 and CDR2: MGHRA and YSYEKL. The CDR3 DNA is TGCGCCAGCAGCCAAGAAGTACGACAGCCCCAGCATTTT. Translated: CASSQEVRQPQHF.

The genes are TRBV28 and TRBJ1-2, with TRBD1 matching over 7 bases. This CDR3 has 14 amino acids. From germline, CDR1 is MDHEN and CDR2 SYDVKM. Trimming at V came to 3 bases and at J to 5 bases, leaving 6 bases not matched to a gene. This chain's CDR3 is CASSLRGRWYGYTF. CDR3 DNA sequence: TGTGCCAGCAGTTTGAGGGGGCGTTGGTATGGCTACACCTTC.

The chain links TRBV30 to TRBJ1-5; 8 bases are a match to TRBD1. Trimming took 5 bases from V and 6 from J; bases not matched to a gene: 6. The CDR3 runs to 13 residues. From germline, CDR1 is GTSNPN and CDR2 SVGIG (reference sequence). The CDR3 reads CAWARQGSQPQHF. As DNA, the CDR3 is TGTGCCTGGGCTAGACAGGGGAGTCAGCCCCAGCATTTT.

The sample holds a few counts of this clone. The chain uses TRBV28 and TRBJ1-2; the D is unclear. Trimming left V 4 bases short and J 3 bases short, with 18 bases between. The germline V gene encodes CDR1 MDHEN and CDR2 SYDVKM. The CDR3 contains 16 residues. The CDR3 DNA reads TGTGCCAGCAGTTCCATGGGAGGCAGGCGGGACTATGGCTACACCTTC. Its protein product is CASSSMGGRRDYGYTF.

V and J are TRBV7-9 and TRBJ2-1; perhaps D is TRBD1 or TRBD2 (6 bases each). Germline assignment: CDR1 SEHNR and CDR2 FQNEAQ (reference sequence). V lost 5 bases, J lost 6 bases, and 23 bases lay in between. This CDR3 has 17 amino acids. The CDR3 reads CASSRVGGRSLRNEQFF. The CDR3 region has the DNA TGTGCCAGCAGCCGAGTGGGGGGCAGAAGCCTTCGCAATGAGCAGTTCTTC.

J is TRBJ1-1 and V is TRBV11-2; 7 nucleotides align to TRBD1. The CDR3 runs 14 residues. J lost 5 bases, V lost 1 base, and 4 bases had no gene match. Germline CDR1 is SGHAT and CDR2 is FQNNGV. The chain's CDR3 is CASSLAGQTTEAFF. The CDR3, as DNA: TGTGCCAGCAGCTTAGCGGGACAGACGACTGAAGCTTTCTTT.

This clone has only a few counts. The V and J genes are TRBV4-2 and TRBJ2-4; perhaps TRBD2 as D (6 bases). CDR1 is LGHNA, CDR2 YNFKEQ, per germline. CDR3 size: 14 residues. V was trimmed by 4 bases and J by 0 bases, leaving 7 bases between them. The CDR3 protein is CASSPGGAKNIQYF. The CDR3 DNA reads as TGTGCCAGCAGCCCCGGGGGAGCCAAAAACATTCAGTACTTC.

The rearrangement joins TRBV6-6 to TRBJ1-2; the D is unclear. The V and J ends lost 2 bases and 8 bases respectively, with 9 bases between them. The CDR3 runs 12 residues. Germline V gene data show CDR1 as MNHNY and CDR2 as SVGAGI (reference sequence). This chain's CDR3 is CASSYRSGGYTF. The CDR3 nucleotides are TGTGCCAGCAGTTACCGGTCGGGGGGCTACACCTTC.

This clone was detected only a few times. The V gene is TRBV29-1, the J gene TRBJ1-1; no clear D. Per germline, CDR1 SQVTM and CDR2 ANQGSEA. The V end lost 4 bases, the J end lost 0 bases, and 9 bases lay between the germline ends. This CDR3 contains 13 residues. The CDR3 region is CSVGKELNTEAFF. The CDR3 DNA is TGCAGCGTTGGGAAGGAACTGAACACTGAAGCTTTCTTT. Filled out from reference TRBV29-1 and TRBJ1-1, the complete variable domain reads SAVISQKPSRDICQRGTSLTIQCQVDSQVTMMFWYRQQPGQSLTLIATANQGSEATYESGFVIDKFPISRPNLTFSTLTVSNMSPEDSSIYLCSVGKELNTEAFFGQGTRLTVV.

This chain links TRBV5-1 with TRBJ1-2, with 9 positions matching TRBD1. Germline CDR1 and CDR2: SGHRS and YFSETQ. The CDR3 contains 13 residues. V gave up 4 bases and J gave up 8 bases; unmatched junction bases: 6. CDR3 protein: CASSPRDRDGYTF. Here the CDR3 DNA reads TGCGCCAGCAGCCCCCGGGACAGGGACGGCTACACCTTC.